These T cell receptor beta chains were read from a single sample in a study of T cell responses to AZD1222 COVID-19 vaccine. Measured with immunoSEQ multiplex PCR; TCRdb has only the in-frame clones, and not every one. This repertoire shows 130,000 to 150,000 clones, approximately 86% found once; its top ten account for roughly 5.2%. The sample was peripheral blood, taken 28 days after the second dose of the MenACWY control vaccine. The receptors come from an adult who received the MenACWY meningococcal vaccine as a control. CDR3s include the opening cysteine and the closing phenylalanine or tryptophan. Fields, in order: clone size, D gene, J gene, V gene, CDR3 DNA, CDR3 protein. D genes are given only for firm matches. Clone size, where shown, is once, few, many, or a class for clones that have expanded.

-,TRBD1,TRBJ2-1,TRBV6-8,TGTGCCAGCAGTTCCGACAGGGGACCCTACAATGAGCAGTTCTTC,CASSSDRGPYNEQFF
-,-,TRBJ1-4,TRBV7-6,TGTGCCAGCAGCACAAGGGCCTCTGAAAAACTGTTTTTT,CASSTRASEKLFF
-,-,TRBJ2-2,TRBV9,TGTGCCAGCAGCGGGTCCAGGGCGGTGGAGGAGCTGTTTTTT,CASSGSRAVEELFF
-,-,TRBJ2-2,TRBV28,TGTGCCACCGGGGAGTCAGACTGGATAAACACCGGGGAGCTGTTTTTT,CATGESDWINTGELFF
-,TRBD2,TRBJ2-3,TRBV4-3,TGCGCCAGCAGCCTCGCTAGCGGGAGGAACACAGATACGCAGTATTTT,CASSLASGRNTDTQYF
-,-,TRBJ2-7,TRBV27,TGTGCCAGCAGTTTACGGGCGGCCTACGAGCAGTACTTC,CASSLRAAYEQYF
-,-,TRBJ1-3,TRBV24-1,TGTGCCACCAGTGATTTGCCGGCCGACTCTGGAAACACCATATATTTT,CATSDLPADSGNTIYF
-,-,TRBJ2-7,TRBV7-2,TGTGCCAGCAGCTTAGCCCAAGGGCCCACCTACGAGCAGTACTTC,CASSLAQGPTYEQYF
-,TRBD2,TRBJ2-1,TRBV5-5,TGTGCCAGCAGCTTGCTGACTAGCGGGGTGCTTGAGCAGTTCTTC,CASSLLTSGVLEQFF
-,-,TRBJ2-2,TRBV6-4,TGTGCCAGCAGAGCACAGGCGAACACCGGGGAGCTGTTTTTT,CASRAQANTGELFF
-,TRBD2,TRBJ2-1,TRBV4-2,TGTGCCAGCAGCCAAGCGAGCGGGACCTACAATGAGCAGTTCTTC,CASSQASGTYNEQFF
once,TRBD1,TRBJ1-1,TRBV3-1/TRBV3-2,TGTGCCAGCAGCCAAGGTCAGGGGGCTGAAGCTTTCTTT,CASSQGQGAEAFF
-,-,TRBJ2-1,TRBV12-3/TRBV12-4,TGTGCCAGCAGCCCGTCGGGTCGGGATGAGCAGTTCTTC,CASSPSGRDEQFF
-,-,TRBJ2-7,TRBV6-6,TGTGCCAGCAGTTACTCGCAGGGAACCCACGAGCAGTACTTC,CASSYSQGTHEQYF
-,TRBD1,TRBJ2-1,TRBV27,TGTGCCAGCAGCCCTTACGGGACAGGGAGCAATGAGCAGTTCTTC,CASSPYGTGSNEQFF
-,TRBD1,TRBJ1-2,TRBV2,TGTGCCAGCAGTGAAGCTGGAACAGGGGGTGGCTACACCTTC,CASSEAGTGGGYTF
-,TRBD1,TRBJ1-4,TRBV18,TGTGCCAGCTCAGAGACAGGGGGCCGAGAAAAACTGTTTTTT,CASSETGGREKLFF
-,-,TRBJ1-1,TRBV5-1,TGCGCCAGCAGCTTGGACAGACCTAACACTGAAGCTTTCTTT,CASSLDRPNTEAFF
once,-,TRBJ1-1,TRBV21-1,TGTGCCAGCAGCAAAGTGAAGAGGGACACTGAAGCTTTCTTT,CASSKVKRDTEAFF
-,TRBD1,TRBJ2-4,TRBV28,TGTGCCAGCAGTTTCGGCGAGGGACAGCCTGTTAAGCCCGGGTCGGGTTTTGTCAAAAACATTCAGTACTTC,CASSFGEGQPVKPGSGFVKNIQYF
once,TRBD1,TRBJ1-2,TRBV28,TGTGCCAGCAGCCGACAGGGGGCCGGCTATGGCTACACCTTC,CASSRQGAGYGYTF
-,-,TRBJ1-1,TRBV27,TGTGCCAGCAGTCCCTTGAGGGGCAGGGGGAACACTGAAGCTTTCTTT,CASSPLRGRGNTEAFF
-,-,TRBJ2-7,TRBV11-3,TGTGCCAGCAGCTCCAGGGGCGCCGACTCCTACGAGCAGTACTTC,CASSSRGADSYEQYF
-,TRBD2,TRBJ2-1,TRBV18,TGTGCCAGCTCACCTAGCCTAGCGGGGGGCTACAATGAGCAGTTCTTC,CASSPSLAGGYNEQFF
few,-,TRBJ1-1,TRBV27,TGTGCCAGCAGTTCCTTATCCCCCTTCGGGGGGGCCCTGGGCACTGAAGCTTTCTTT,CASSSLSPFGGALGTEAFF
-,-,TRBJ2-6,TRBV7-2,TGTGCCAGCAGCTTAAATTTCTTTGGGGCCAACGTCCTGACTTTC,CASSLNFFGANVLTF
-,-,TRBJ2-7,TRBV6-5,TGTGCCAGCAGTTGGGACTGGACCACCTACGAGCAGTACTTC,CASSWDWTTYEQYF
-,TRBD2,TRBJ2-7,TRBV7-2,TGTGCCAGCAGTCGAGGGAGGGAGGCCGTCTACGAGCAGTACTTC,CASSRGREAVYEQYF
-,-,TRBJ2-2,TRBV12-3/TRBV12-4,TGTGCCAGCGCCCAGTCCGGGGCCGGGGAGCTGTTTTTT,CASAQSGAGELFF
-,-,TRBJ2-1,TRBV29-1,TGCAGCGTGGCCACAGCCTTTGGTGAGCAGTTCTTC,CSVATAFGEQFF
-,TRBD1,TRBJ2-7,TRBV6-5,TGTGCCGGCGGACAGGGCCCCTACGAGCAGTACTTC,CAGGQGPYEQYF
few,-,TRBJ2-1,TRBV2,TGTGCCAGCAGTGAAGCCCGGGCCGGCAGAAGGTACAATGAGCAGTTCTTC,CASSEARAGRRYNEQFF
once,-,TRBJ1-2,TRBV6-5,TGTGCCAGCAGTTACTCAGGGGATGGCTACACCTTC,CASSYSGDGYTF
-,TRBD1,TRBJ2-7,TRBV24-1,TGTGCCACCAGTGACCCGGGGACAGGGGAAGAGCAGTACTTC,CATSDPGTGEEQYF
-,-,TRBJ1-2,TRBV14,TGTGCCAGCAGCCAAGTGCGGGGGGATGGCTACACCTTC,CASSQVRGDGYTF
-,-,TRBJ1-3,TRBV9,TGTGCCAGCAGCGTAGCCGGACGGGTCAGCTCTGGAAACACCATATATTTT,CASSVAGRVSSGNTIYF
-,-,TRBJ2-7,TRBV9,TGTGCCAGCAGCGTCGGCGGAGGGACACCAACCTACGAGCAGTACTTC,CASSVGGGTPTYEQYF
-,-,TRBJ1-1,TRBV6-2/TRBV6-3,TGTGCCAGCAGTTATGTCACTGAAGCTTTCTTT,CASSYVTEAFF
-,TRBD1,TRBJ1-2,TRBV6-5,TGTGCCAGCAGAGGGGGGGACAGGGTCTATGGCTACACCTTC,CASRGGDRVYGYTF
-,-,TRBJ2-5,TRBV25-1,TGTGCCAGCAGTCGGCCCCAAGAGACCCAGTACTTC,CASSRPQETQYF
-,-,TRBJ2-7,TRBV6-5,TGTGCCAGCAGTTTCTTCACTAGCTTCTACGAGCAGTACTTC,CASSFFTSFYEQYF
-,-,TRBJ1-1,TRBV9,TGTGCCAGCAGCGTAGACCCCGGACAGAACACTGAAGCTTTCTTT,CASSVDPGQNTEAFF
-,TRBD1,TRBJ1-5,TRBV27,TGTGCCAGCAGTTTAGACAGGGTAGGCAATCAGCCCCAGCATTTT,CASSLDRVGNQPQHF
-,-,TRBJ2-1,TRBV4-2,TGTGCCAGCAGCCAAATGCTAGGCACACGGGAGCAGTTCTTC,CASSQMLGTREQFF
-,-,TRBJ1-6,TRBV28,TGTGCCAGCAGTTCGTGGGGCAGGGGTTCACCCCTCCACTTT,CASSSWGRGSPLHF
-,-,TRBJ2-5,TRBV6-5,TGTGCCAGCAGCGGACTAGAGACCCAGTACTTC,CASSGLETQYF
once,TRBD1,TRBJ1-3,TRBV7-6,TGTGCCAGCAGCTTAGGGACAGGGGGAAGTGGAAACACCATATATTTT,CASSLGTGGSGNTIYF
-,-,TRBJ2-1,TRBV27,TGTGCCAGCAGTTTTGTATCCTACAATGAGCAGTTCTTC,CASSFVSYNEQFF
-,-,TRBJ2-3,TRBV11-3,TGTGCCAGCAGCTTTAGCGGTAATACGCAGTATTTT,CASSFSGNTQYF
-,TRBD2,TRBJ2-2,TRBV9,TGTGCCAGCAGCGTATATAGCGGGGGCACCACCGGGGAGCTGTTTTTT,CASSVYSGGTTGELFF
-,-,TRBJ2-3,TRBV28,TGTGCCAGCTCCGGGACACCTCTCACAGATACGCAGTATTTT,CASSGTPLTDTQYF
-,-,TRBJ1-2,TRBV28,TGTGCCAGCAGTTTCGGGGGCTCGGACTATGGCTACACCTTC,CASSFGGSDYGYTF
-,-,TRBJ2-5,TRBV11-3,TGTGCCAGCAGCTCTGTGGGCGGGCAAGAGACCCAGTACTTC,CASSSVGGQETQYF
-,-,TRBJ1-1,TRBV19,TGTGCCAGTAGTATAGACAGGGTAACTGAAGCTTTCTTT,CASSIDRVTEAFF
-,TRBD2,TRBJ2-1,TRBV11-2,TGTGCCAGCAGCTCGAAGATAGCGGGAGACAACAATGAGCAGTTCTTC,CASSSKIAGDNNEQFF
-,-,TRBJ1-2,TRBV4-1,TGCGCCAGCAGCGGATCCCAGGTTGAAATTCGGATTAACTATGGCTACACCTTC,CASSGSQVEIRINYGYTF
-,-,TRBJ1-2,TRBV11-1,TGTGCCAGCAGCCCCGCACGACGACGTGGCTACACCTTC,CASSPARRRGYTF
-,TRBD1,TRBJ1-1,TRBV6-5,TGTGCCAGCTGGCAGGGGGGCACTGAAGCTTTCTTT,CASWQGGTEAFF
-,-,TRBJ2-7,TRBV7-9,TGTGCCAGCAGCCCGTACTTTACTTCAGGGGTCTCCGAGCAGTACTTC,CASSPYFTSGVSEQYF
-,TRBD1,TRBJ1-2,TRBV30,TGTGCCTGGAACCTGGGACAGGGCGAGTTCTACACCTTC,CAWNLGQGEFYTF